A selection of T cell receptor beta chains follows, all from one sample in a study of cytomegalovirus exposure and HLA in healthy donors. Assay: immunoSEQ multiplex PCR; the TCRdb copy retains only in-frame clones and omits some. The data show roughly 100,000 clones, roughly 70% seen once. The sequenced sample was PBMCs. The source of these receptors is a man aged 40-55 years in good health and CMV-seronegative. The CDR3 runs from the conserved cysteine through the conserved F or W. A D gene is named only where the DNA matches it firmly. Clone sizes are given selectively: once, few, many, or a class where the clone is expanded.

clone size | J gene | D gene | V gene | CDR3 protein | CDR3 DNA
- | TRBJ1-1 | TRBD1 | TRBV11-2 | CASSLGPGQRAFF | TGTGCCAGCAGCTTAGGACCGGGACAGAGAGCTTTCTTT
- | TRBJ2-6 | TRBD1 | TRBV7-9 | CASSFDRGAGANVLTF | TGTGCCAGCAGCTTCGACAGGGGGGCCGGGGCCAACGTCCTGACTTTC
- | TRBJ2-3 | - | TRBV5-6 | CASSWVGVSSTDTQYF | TGTGCCAGCAGCTGGGTCGGGGTTTCTAGCACAGATACGCAGTATTTT
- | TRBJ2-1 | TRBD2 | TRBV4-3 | CASSKNPSGYYNEQFF | TGCGCCAGCAGCAAAAATCCTAGCGGGTACTACAATGAGCAGTTCTTC
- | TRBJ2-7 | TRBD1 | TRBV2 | CASSRDRAYEQYF | TGTGCCAGCAGCAGGGACAGGGCCTACGAGCAGTACTTC
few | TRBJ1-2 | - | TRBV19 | CASSTTAVVEDGYTF | TGTGCCAGTAGTACCACAGCGGTAGTGGAGGATGGCTACACCTTC
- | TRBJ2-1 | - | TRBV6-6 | CASSYDGQRTNEQFF | TGTGCCAGCAGTTACGATGGACAGCGTACCAATGAGCAGTTCTTC
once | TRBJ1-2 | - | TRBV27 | CASSSLGGGNYGYTF | TGTGCCAGCAGTTCCCTAGGCGGAGGGAACTATGGCTACACCTTC
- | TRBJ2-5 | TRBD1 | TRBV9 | CASKNRGWETQYF | TGTGCCAGCAAGAACAGGGGCTGGGAGACCCAGTACTTC
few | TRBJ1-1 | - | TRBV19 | CASSVYPGTEAFF | TGTGCCAGTAGTGTATACCCGGGGACTGAAGCTTTCTTT